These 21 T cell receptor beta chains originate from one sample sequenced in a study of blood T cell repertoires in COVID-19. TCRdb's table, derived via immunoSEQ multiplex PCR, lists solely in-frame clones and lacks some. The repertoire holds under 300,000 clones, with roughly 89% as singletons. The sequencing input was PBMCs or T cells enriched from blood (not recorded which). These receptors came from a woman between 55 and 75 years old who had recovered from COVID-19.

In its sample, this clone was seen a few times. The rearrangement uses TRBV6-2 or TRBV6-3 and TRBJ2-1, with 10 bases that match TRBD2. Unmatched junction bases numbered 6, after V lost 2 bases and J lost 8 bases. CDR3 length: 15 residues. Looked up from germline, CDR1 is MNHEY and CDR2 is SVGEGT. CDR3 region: CASSYDSSGSYEQFF. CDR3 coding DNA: TGTGCCAGCAGTTACGATTCTAGCGGGAGTTATGAGCAGTTCTTC.

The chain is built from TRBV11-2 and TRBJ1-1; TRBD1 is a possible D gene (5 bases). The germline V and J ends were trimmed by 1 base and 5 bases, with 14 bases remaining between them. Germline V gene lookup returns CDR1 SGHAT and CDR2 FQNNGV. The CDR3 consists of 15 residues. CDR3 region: CASSLGKGRATEAFF. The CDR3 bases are TGTGCCAGCAGCTTAGGGAAGGGGAGGGCAACTGAAGCTTTCTTT.

DNA of the CDR3: TGTGCCTGGAGTGTAGAGTTGCGGGGGGCAGCTTTCTTT. This gives the protein CAWSVELRGAAFF. This rearrangement joins TRBV30 to TRBJ1-1; weak D call: TRBD1 (6 bases). Germline V gene sequence: CDR1 GTSNPN, CDR2 SVGIG (reference sequence). The CDR3 covers 13 residues. With 0 bases removed from V and 10 bases from J, the gap between germline ends came to 15 bases. The variable domain in full, with the rest retrieved from reference TRBV30 and TRBJ1-1, is SQTIHQWPATLVQPVGSPLSLECTVEGTSNPNLYWYRQAAGRGLQLLFYSVGIGQISSEVPQNLSASRPQDRQFILSSKKLLLSDSGFYLCAWSVELRGAAFFGQGTRLTVV.

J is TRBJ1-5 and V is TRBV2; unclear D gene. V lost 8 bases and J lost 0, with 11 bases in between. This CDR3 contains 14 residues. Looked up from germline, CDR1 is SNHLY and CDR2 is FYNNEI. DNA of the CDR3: TGTGCCAGCGGAGGGAGTAGTAGCAATCAGCCCCAGCATTTT. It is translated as CASGGSSSNQPQHF. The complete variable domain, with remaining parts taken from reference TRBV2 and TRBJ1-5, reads EPEVTQTPSHQVTQMGQEVILRCVPISNHLYFYWYRQILGQKVEFLVSFYNNEISEKSEIFDDQFSVERPDGSNFTLKIRSTKLEDSAMYFCASGGSSSNQPQHFGDGTRLSIL.

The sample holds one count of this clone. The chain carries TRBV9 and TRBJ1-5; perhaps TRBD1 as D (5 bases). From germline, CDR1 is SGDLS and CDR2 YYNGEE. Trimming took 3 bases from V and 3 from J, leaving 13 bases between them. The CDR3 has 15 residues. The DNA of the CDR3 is TGTGCCAGCAGCGCCTCTGGGGCCTTCAATCAGCCCCAGCATTTT. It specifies CASSASGAFNQPQHF.

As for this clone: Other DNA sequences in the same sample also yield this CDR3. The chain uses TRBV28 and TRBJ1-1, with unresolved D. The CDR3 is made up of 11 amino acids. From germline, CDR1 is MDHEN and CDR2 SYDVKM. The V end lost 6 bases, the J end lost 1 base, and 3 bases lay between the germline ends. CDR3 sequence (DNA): TGTGCCAGCAGCCGGAACACTGAAGCTTTCTTT. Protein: CASSRNTEAFF. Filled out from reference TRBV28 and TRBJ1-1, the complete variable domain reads DVKVTQSSRYLVKRTGEKVFLECVQDMDHENMFWYRQDPGLGLRLIYFSYDVKMKEKGDIPEGYSVSREKKERFSLILESASTNQTSMYLCASSRNTEAFFGQGTRLTVV.

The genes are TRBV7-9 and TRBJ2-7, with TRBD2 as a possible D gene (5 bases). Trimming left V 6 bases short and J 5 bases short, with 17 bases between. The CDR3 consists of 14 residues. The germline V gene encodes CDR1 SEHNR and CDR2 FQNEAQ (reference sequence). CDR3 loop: CASSQGSSVNEQYF. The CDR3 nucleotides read TGTGCCAGCAGTCAAGGGAGCTCTGTGAACGAGCAGTACTTC.

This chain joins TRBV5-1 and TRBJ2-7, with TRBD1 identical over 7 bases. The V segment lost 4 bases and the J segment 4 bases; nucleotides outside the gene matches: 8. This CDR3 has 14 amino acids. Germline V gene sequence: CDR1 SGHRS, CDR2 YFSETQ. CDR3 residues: CASSPRQGGYEQYF. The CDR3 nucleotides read TGCGCCAGCAGCCCGAGACAGGGCGGATACGAGCAGTACTTC.

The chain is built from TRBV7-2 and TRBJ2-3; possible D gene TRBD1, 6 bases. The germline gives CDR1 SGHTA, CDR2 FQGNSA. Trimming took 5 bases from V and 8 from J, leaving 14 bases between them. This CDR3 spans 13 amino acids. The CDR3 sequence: CASSRNRDGTQYF. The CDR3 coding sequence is TGTGCCAGCAGCCGAAACAGGGATGGTACGCAGTATTTT.

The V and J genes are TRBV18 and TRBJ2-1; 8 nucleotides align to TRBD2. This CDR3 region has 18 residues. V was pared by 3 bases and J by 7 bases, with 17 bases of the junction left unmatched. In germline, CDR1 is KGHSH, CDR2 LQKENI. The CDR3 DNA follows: TGTGCCAGCTCACCGCCTGGGTCCCGTAGCGGGAACGGAAATGAGCAGTTCTTC. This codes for CASSPPGSRSGNGNEQFF.

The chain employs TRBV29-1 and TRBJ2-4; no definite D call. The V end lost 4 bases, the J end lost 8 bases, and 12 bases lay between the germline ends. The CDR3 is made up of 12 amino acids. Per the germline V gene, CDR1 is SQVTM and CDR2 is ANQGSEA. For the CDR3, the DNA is TGCAGCGTTGCGAGAAGTACCGACATTCAGTACTTC. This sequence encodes CSVARSTDIQYF.

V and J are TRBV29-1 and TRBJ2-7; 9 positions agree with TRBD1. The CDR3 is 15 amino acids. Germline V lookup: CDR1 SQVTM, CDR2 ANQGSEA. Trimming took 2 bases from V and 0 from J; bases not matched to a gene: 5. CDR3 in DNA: TGCAGCGTTGAATCTGGACAGGGGATCTCCTACGAGCAGTACTTC. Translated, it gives CSVESGQGISYEQYF.

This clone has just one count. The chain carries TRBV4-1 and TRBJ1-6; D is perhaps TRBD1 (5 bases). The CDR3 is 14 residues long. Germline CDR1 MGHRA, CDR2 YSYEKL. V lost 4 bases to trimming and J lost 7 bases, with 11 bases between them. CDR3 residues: CASSLDKLNSPLHF. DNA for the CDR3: TGCGCCAGCAGCCTGGACAAACTAAATTCACCCCTCCACTTT.

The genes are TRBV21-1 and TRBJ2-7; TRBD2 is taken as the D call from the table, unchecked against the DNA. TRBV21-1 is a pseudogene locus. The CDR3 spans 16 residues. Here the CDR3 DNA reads TGTGCCAGCAGCCCAATTAAACTAGCCGGAACCTACGAGCAGTACTTC. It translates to CASSPIKLAGTYEQYF.

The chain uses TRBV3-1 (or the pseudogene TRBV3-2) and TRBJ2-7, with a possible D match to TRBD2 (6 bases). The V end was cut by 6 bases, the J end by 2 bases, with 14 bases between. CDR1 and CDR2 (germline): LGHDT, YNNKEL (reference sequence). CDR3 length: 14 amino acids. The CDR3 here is CASSSPGLTYEQYF. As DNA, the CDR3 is TGTGCCAGCAGTTCCCCGGGACTGACCTACGAGCAGTACTTC.

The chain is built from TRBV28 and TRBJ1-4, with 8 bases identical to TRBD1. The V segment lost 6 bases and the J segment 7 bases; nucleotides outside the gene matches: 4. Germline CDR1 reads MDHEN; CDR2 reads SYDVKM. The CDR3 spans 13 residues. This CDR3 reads CASRNGQGEKLFF. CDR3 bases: TGTGCCAGCAGAAACGGACAGGGTGAAAAACTGTTTTTT.

In DNA, the CDR3 is TGTGCCAGCAGCCAAGATAGAGGCAGTAACCCTACAACTAATGAAAAACTGTTTTTT. This encodes CASSQDRGSNPTTNEKLFF. The chain links TRBV14 to TRBJ1-4, with D unresolved. The CDR3 contains 19 residues. Trimming pared 0 bases from V and 0 bases from J, leaving 17 bases between. Germline-derived CDR1 and CDR2 are SGHDN and FVKESK.

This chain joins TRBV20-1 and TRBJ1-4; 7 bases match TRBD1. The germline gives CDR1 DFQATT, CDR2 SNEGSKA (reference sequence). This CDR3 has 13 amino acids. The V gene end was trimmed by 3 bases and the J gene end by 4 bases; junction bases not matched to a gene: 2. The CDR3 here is CSASGQVNEKLFF. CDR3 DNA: TGCAGTGCTAGTGGACAGGTTAATGAAAAACTGTTTTTT.

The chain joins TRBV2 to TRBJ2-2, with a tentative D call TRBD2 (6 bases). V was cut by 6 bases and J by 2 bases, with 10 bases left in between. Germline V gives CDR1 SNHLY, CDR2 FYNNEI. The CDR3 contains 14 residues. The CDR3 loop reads CASRGTSNTGELFF. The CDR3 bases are TGTGCCAGCAGGGGGACTTCTAACACCGGGGAGCTGTTTTTT.

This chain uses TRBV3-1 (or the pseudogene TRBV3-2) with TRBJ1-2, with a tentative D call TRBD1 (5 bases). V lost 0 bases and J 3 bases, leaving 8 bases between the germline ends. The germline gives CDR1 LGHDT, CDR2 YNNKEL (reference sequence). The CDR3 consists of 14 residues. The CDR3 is CASSQDRDYYGYTF. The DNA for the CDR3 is TGTGCCAGCAGCCAAGATCGGGACTACTATGGCTACACCTTC.

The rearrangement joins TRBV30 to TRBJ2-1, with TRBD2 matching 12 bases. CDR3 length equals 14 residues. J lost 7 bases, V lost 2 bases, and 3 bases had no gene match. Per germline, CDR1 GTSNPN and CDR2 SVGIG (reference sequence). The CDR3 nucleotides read TGTGCCTGGAGTCTAGCGGGAGGGGAGAATGAGCAGTTCTTC. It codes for CAWSLAGGENEQFF.